The entry below gives a single T cell receptor (beta chain) sequence along with its context. What it binds is unknown. Unique molecular identifiers were present on the cDNA, and a universal primer site came from template switching. TCRdb redid the calling of the 5' RACE reads with MiXCR, one entry per CDR3 protein. The sample contains about 660,000 distinct CDR3 sequences, over 8.5% of which appear only once. These data are taken from a study of identical twins. Study-level findings and limits: Conclusions were based on cross-sectional statistical analysis, without following the same donors. Surplus twin overlap in beta out-of-frame sequences was less pronounced.

The germline CDR1 and CDR2 sequences are SGHNT and YENEEA. This CDR3 region has 15 residues. V trimming: 2 bases; J trimming: 10 bases; junction bases outside the gene matches: 11. The sample was also reused in another study, on yellow fever vaccine responses in identical twins. That paper adds: After vaccination, twins' T cell response reportedly seemed partly convergent, partly personalized.

Sequenced sample: PBMCs. This chain uses TRBV11-3 with TRBJ2-1; 7 bases match TRBD2. The receptor's source is a young woman in good health. The CDR3, as DNA: TGTGCCAGCAGCTTAAGCGGTGAGCGGGACGGGGAGCAGTTCTTC. It yields the protein CASSLSGERDGEQFF. Combining the CDR3 with reference TRBV11-3 and TRBJ2-1 gives the whole variable domain EAGVVQSPRYKIIEKKQPVAFWCNPISGHNTLYWYLQNLGQGPELLIRYENEEAVDDSQLPKDRFSAERLKGVDSTLKIQPAELGDSAVYLCASSLSGERDGEQFFGPGTRLTVL.